A selection of T cell receptor beta chains follows, all from one sample in a study of blood T cell repertoires in COVID-19. Assay: immunoSEQ multiplex PCR; the TCRdb copy retains only in-frame clones and omits some. The sample consists of 150,000 or so clones, roughly 81% of them appearing once. The sequenced material came from peripheral blood. Receptor source: a woman in her 50s with active or convalescent COVID-19. CDR3s include the opening cysteine and the closing phenylalanine or tryptophan. Fields, in order: D gene, J gene, clone size, V gene, CDR3 protein, CDR3 DNA. D genes are given only for firm matches. A row's size may be missing; if present it is once, few, many or a size class.

.	TRBJ2-5	.	TRBV19	CASSIDRDTRTQYF	TGTGCCAGTAGTATAGATCGAGACACCCGGACCCAGTACTTC
.	TRBJ2-5	.	TRBV7-2	CASSLELATQYF	TGTGCCAGCAGCCTAGAACTAGCGACCCAGTACTTC
TRBD1	TRBJ1-2	.	TRBV2	CASTRDRGYGYTF	TGTGCCAGCACCAGAGACAGGGGGTATGGCTACACCTTC
.	TRBJ1-1	.	TRBV7-3	CASSKQMNTEAFF	TGTGCCAGTTCGAAACAGATGAACACTGAAGCTTTCTTT
.	TRBJ2-5	many	TRBV11-2	CASSSRYSSQETQYF	TGTGCCAGCAGCAGTCGTTACTCGTCCCAAGAGACCCAGTACTTC
TRBD2	TRBJ2-5	.	TRBV7-2	CASSPGTSGGRETQYF	TGTGCCAGCAGCCCCGGGACTAGCGGGGGTAGGGAGACCCAGTACTTC
TRBD2	TRBJ2-1	.	TRBV19	CASSPLAGGADGQFF	TGTGCCAGTAGTCCGCTAGCGGGAGGGGCGGATGGGCAGTTCTTC
.	TRBJ1-4	.	TRBV4-3	CASSQDLGATNEKLFF	TGCGCCAGCAGCCAAGATCTCGGGGCAACTAATGAAAAACTGTTTTTT
TRBD2	TRBJ2-5	.	TRBV29-1	CSVAPLAGTQETQYF	TGCAGCGTTGCCCCACTAGCGGGGACACAAGAGACCCAGTACTTC
.	TRBJ2-7	.	TRBV6-5	CASTPVLDRAYEQYF	TGTGCCAGCACCCCGGTGCTAGACCGGGCCTACGAGCAGTACTTC
.	TRBJ1-4	once	TRBV2	CASSEDSNEKLFF	TGTGCCAGCAGTGAAGACAGTAATGAAAAACTGTTTTTT
TRBD1	TRBJ1-6	few	TRBV4-3	CASSQDTTGRNSPLHF	TGCGCCAGCAGCCAAGATACGACAGGGCGTAATTCACCCCTCCACTTT
TRBD2	TRBJ2-3	.	TRBV24-1	CATSDSTLAGALYF	TGTGCCACCAGTGATTCAACTTTAGCGGGGGCCCTCTATTTT
TRBD2	TRBJ2-3	.	TRBV9	CASRPLAGGTDTQYF	TGTGCCAGCAGACCACTAGCGGGGGGGACAGATACGCAGTATTTT
.	TRBJ1-1	.	TRBV9	CASSVVSAATEAFF	TGTGCCAGCAGCGTAGTGAGTGCCGCCACTGAAGCTTTCTTT
TRBD1	TRBJ1-6	.	TRBV6-2/TRBV6-3	CASSLDTTYRGRDSPLHF	TGTGCCAGCAGCCTCGATACAACATACAGGGGGCGCGATTCACCCCTCCACTTT
TRBD2	TRBJ2-5	.	TRBV11-2	CASSSSGTSGGSLGTQYF	TGTGCCAGCAGCTCCTCCGGGACTAGCGGGGGGTCCCTAGGGACCCAGTACTTC
TRBD1	TRBJ1-2	.	TRBV19	CASSVQLQGSYGYTF	TGTGCCAGTAGTGTTCAACTACAGGGGAGCTATGGCTACACCTTC
TRBD2	TRBJ2-7	.	TRBV7-2	CASSLGGTSYEQYF	TGTGCCAGCAGCTTAGGCGGGACTAGTTACGAGCAGTACTTC
TRBD1	TRBJ1-1	.	TRBV30	CASDRVNTEAFF	TGTGCCTCCGACAGGGTGAACACTGAAGCTTTCTTT
TRBD2	TRBJ2-4	.	TRBV19	CASSGYAGGAKNIQYF	TGTGCCAGTAGTGGTTACGCGGGGGGAGCCAAAAACATTCAGTACTTC
.	TRBJ2-6	.	TRBV9	CASRAPFSSGANVLTF	TGTGCCAGCAGGGCCCCATTCAGCTCTGGGGCCAACGTCCTGACTTTC
.	TRBJ1-1	.	TRBV30	CAWSATRVNTEAFF	TGTGCCTGGAGCGCCACCCGGGTGAACACTGAAGCTTTCTTT
.	TRBJ1-4	.	TRBV5-1	CASSLTLDEKLFF	TGCGCCAGCAGCTTGACTCTCGATGAAAAACTGTTTTTT
TRBD1	TRBJ1-4	few	TRBV7-2	CASSRDRGEKLFF	TGTGCCAGCAGCAGGGACAGGGGCGAAAAACTGTTTTTT
TRBD2	TRBJ2-2	.	TRBV9	CASSEPSGYGEREAPGELFF	TGTGCCAGCAGCGAGCCCTCGGGGTACGGGGAGCGGGAGGCGCCCGGGGAGCTGTTTTTT
TRBD2	TRBJ2-7	.	TRBV5-1	CASSLVASRTSSSSYEQYF	TGCGCCAGCAGCTTGGTGGCAAGTCGGACTAGCTCAAGCTCCTACGAGCAGTACTTC
.	TRBJ1-1	.	TRBV5-1	CASSLVADMNTEAFF	TGCGCCAGCAGCTTGGTAGCTGATATGAACACTGAAGCTTTCTTT
.	TRBJ1-2	.	TRBV6-5	CASTPNHRQPYGYTF	TGTGCCAGCACACCTAATCATAGACAGCCCTATGGCTACACCTTC
.	TRBJ1-1	few	TRBV29-1	CSVEDLTPGGPEAFF	TGCAGCGTTGAAGATCTGACTCCGGGGGGTCCTGAAGCTTTCTTT
TRBD1	TRBJ1-1	.	TRBV5-6	CASSLSGGADTEAFF	TGTGCCAGCAGCTTGTCAGGGGGCGCGGACACTGAAGCTTTCTTT
TRBD1	TRBJ2-7	once	TRBV28	CASSLPGQTVREQYF	TGTGCCAGCAGTTTGCCGGGACAGACCGTTCGGGAGCAGTACTTC
TRBD2	TRBJ2-2	few	TRBV24-1	CATSDPGLAGPGELFF	TGTGCCACCAGTGACCCGGGACTAGCGGGACCCGGGGAGCTGTTTTTT
TRBD2	TRBJ2-3	.	TRBV9	CASSAGGGRTDTQYF	TGTGCCAGCAGCGCGGGGGGGGGCCGCACAGATACGCAGTATTTT
.	TRBJ1-6	.	TRBV4-3	CASSQDRQGRSPLHF	TGCGCCAGCAGCCAAGATCGCCAGGGCCGATCACCCCTCCACTTT
.	TRBJ2-5	.	TRBV3-1/TRBV3-2	CASSQLGLDSYF	TGTGCCAGCAGCCAATTAGGGCTCGACAGTTACTTC
.	TRBJ1-1	.	TRBV18	CASRLALNTEAFF	TGTGCCAGCCGACTGGCTTTGAACACTGAAGCTTTCTTT
TRBD1	TRBJ2-7	few	TRBV9	CASSVLGQGGEQYF	TGTGCCAGCAGCGTTTTGGGACAGGGCGGCGAGCAGTACTTC
.	TRBJ2-1	.	TRBV7-9	CASSPPGAHNEQFF	TGTGCCAGCAGCCCCCCGGGAGCACACAATGAGCAGTTCTTC
TRBD2	TRBJ2-1	.	TRBV19	CASSIDRGGIEQFF	TGTGCCAGTAGTATAGATCGGGGGGGGATTGAGCAGTTCTTC
TRBD1	TRBJ1-1	many	TRBV3-1/TRBV3-2	CASSQGDRGTEAFF	TGTGCCAGCAGCCAAGGGGACAGGGGGACTGAAGCTTTCTTT